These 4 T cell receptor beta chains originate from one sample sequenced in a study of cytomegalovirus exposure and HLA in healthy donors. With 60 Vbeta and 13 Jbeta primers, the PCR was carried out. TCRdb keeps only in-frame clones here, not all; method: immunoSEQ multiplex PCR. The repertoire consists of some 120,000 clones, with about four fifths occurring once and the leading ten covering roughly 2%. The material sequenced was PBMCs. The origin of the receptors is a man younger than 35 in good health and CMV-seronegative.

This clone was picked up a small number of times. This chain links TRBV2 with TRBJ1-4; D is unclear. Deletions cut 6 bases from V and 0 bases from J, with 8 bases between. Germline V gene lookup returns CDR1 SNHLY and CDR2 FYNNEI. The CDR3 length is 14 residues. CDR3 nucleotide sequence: TGTGCCAGCAGGGTTGAGACAACTAATGAAAAACTGTTTTTT. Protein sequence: CASRVETTNEKLFF.

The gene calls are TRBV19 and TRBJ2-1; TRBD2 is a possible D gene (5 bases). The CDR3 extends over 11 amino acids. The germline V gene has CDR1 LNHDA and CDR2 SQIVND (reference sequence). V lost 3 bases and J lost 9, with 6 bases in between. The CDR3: CASSIGSEQFF. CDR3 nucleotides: TGTGCCAGTAGTATTGGGAGTGAGCAGTTCTTC.

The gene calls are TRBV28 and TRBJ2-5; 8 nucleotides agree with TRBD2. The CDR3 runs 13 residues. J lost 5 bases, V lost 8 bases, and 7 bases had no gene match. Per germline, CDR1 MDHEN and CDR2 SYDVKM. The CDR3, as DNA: TGTGCCAGCTTAACGCCGGGAGGGGAGACCCAGTACTTC. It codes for CASLTPGGETQYF. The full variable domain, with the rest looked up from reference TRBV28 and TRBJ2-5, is DVKVTQSSRYLVKRTGEKVFLECVQDMDHENMFWYRQDPGLGLRLIYFSYDVKMKEKGDIPEGYSVSREKKERFSLILESASTNQTSMYLCASLTPGGETQYFGPGTRLLVL.

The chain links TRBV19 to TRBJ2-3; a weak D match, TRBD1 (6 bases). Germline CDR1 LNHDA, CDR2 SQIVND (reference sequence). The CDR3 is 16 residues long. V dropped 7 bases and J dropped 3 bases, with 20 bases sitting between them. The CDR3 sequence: CASNRAGARPTDTQYF. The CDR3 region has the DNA TGTGCCAGTAACAGGGCCGGGGCGAGACCTACAGATACGCAGTATTTT.